This T cell receptor beta chain was recovered during a study of metastatic and nonmetastatic thyroid tumors. At the level of the study: It was across blood and tumor or nodule tissue from malignant and benign thyroid patients that repertoires were compared. Points from the study as a whole: Significantly greater TCR beta diversity was reportedly found in malignant thyroid tumors than in benign nodules (in blood and tumor).

From the PCR reads, TCRdb re-called clones with MiXCR. Here the sample spans about 82,000 clones, about an eighth being singletons. Germline V lookup: CDR1 SQVTM, CDR2 ANQGSEA. Trimming removed 2 bases from V and 0 bases from J, with 4 bases in between. The CDR3 is 13 residues long. A word on this clone: No antigen is known for it.

Thyroid surgery took place with no prior treatment in any patient. The chain carries TRBV29-1 and TRBJ2-2, with no clear D. This clonotype was obtained from a female donor with papillary thyroid cancer or a benign thyroid nodule (not recorded which). Some clones in this sample may be carry-over from other donors' samples. Material: tumor tissue. The CDR3 reads CSVETANTGELFF. CDR3 nucleotides: TGCAGCGTTGAAACAGCGAACACCGGGGAGCTGTTTTTT.